Given below is one T cell receptor beta chain in context. What it binds is not known. The V gene's germline CDR1 is LNHDA and CDR2 SQIVND (reference sequence). V was shortened by 2 bases and J by 2 bases, with 12 bases between the two germline ends. CDR3 length equals 15 residues. The data originate from a study of graft-versus-host responses after intestinal transplantation. On the study more broadly: Induction with anti-thymocyte globulin, then tacrolimus and steroids for roughly 3 years, was given to all recipients. Findings and limits, study-wide: Individuals who had graft-donor T cell macrochimerism had allografts that showed high graft-versus-host to host-versus-graft clonal ratios.

Measured with immunoSEQ multiplex PCR; TCRdb has only the in-frame clones, and not every one. The sample has around 100,000 clones, about 92% seen once; the top ten hold approximately 1.2%. Sequenced here: unstimulated CD8+ T cells sorted from spleen or lymph node cells, sampled before transplant. The rearrangement uses TRBV19 and TRBJ1-2; D is possibly TRBD1 (5 bases). The TCR originated in a human donor who was the organ donor for an intestinal transplant. CDR3 protein: CASSIPRQLNYGYTF. The CDR3 coding sequence is TGTGCCAGTAGTATACCCCGACAGCTAAACTATGGCTACACCTTC.